Below are 19 T cell receptor beta chains sequenced from a single sample in a study of cytomegalovirus exposure and HLA in healthy donors. PCR used 60 Vbeta primers and 13 Jbeta primers. Only in-frame clones appear in the TCRdb table, and some are missing; sequencing was by immunoSEQ multiplex PCR. The repertoire holds about 160,000 clones, with more than 75% as singletons. The sequenced material came from PBMCs. These receptors were taken from a girl aged 2-10 years in good health and CMV-seropositive.

The genes are TRBV4-1 and TRBJ2-3; 14 nucleotides line up with TRBD2. With 6 bases clipped from V and 2 bases from J, the junction kept 4 bases outside the gene matches. Germline V gene lookup returns CDR1 MGHRA and CDR2 YSYEKL. The CDR3 spans 16 residues. CDR3 coding DNA: TGCGCCAGCAGTGGACTAGCGGGAGGAAACACAGATACGCAGTATTTT. Encoded protein: CASSGLAGGNTDTQYF.

V usage is TRBV5-6 and J usage is TRBJ2-7; D remains ambiguous. The germline V gene encodes CDR1 SGHDT and CDR2 YYEEEE. V dropped 4 bases and J dropped 4 bases, with 9 bases sitting between them. This CDR3 contains 12 residues. In nucleotides, the CDR3 is TGTGCCAGCAGCCTACCGACTTACGAGCAGTACTTC. It codes for CASSLPTYEQYF.

The chain recombines TRBV30 with TRBJ1-4; maybe TRBD1 (5 bases). The CDR3 covers 14 residues. V dropped 7 bases and J dropped 2 bases, with 14 bases sitting between them. The germline V gene encodes CDR1 GTSNPN and CDR2 SVGIG (reference sequence). The CDR3 here is CASTEQATNEKLFF. CDR3 DNA: TGTGCCTCGACTGAACAGGCGACTAATGAAAAACTGTTTTTT.

The rearrangement links TRBV7-3 to TRBJ2-5; 14 bases align to TRBD2. CDR1 SGHTA and CDR2 FQGTGA come from the germline V gene. After removal of 4 bases from V and 1 base from J, the junction contained 5 bases not matched to a gene. This CDR3 comprises 17 residues. CDR3 DNA sequence: TGTGCCAGCAGCTCAGGACTAGCGGGAGGAACCCAAGAGACCCAGTACTTC. Residues: CASSSGLAGGTQETQYF. Complete variable domain (other parts from reference TRBV7-3 and TRBJ2-5): GAGVSQTPSNKVTEKGKYVELRCDPISGHTALYWYRQSLGQGPEFLIYFQGTGAADDSGLPNDRFFAVRPEGSVSTLKIQRTERGDSAVYLCASSSGLAGGTQETQYFGPGTRLLVL.

The table lists this clone with a few counts. This sequence joins TRBV5-1 and TRBJ1-2, with 7 positions matching TRBD1. CDR1 is SGHRS, CDR2 YFSETQ, per germline. This CDR3 spans 15 amino acids. The trim removed 4 bases at V and 4 bases at J, leaving 10 bases unmatched. The CDR3, as DNA: TGCGCCAGCAGCACTACGGGACAGCTCGTCTATGGCTACACCTTC. Translation: CASSTTGQLVYGYTF.

This chain uses TRBV19 with TRBJ2-3, with D tentatively TRBD2 (6 bases). The CDR3 loop spans 16 amino acids. Germline V lookup: CDR1 LNHDA, CDR2 SQIVND (reference sequence). V gave up 5 bases and J gave up 2 bases, with 17 bases separating them. The CDR3 is CASSRESPSLTDTQYF. DNA of the CDR3: TGTGCCAGTAGTCGGGAGTCCCCATCACTCACAGATACGCAGTATTTT. Full variable domain (rest looked up from reference TRBV19 and TRBJ2-3): DGGITQSPKYLFRKEGQNVTLSCEQNLNHDAMYWYRQDPGQGLRLIYYSQIVNDFQKGDIAEGYSVSREKKESFPLTVTSAQKNPTAFYLCASSRESPSLTDTQYFGPGTRLTVL.

J is TRBJ1-4 and V is TRBV13; D possibly corresponds to TRBD1 (5 bases). The CDR3 spans 16 residues. The V end was cut by 0 bases, the J end by 7 bases, with 15 bases between. CDR1 is PRHDT, CDR2 FYEKMQ, per germline (reference sequence). As DNA, the CDR3 is TGTGCCAGCAGCTTAGGCATCGTGCAGGGATTTGAAAAACTGTTTTTT. Its translation: CASSLGIVQGFEKLFF. The full variable domain, with the rest looked up from reference TRBV13 and TRBJ1-4, is AAGVIQSPRHLIKEKRETATLKCYPIPRHDTVYWYQQGPGQDPQFLISFYEKMQSDKGSIPDRFSAQQFSDYHSELNMSSLELGDSALYFCASSLGIVQGFEKLFFGSGTQLSVL.

The chain uses TRBV6-5 and TRBJ2-7; 12 nucleotides match TRBD2. This CDR3 has 14 residues. Trimming removed 5 bases from V and 5 bases from J; junction bases left unmatched: 4. Germline values: CDR1 MNHEY, CDR2 SVGAGI. The CDR3 sequence is CASSATSGRNEQYF. CDR3 sequence (DNA): TGTGCCAGCAGTGCGACTAGCGGGAGAAACGAGCAGTACTTC.

This chain's CDR3 is CASSYYSGRADNEQFF. The CDR3, as DNA: TGTGCCAGCAGTTACTATAGCGGGAGGGCCGACAATGAGCAGTTCTTC. This rearrangement joins TRBV6-5 to TRBJ2-1; 11 nucleotides agree with TRBD2. Germline V lookup: CDR1 MNHEY, CDR2 SVGAGI. The CDR3 is 16 residues long. J gave up 5 bases and V 1 base, and 4 bases lay outside the gene matches.

Written as DNA, the CDR3 is TGTGCCAGTGGACAGGGGGCAGATACGCAGTATTTT. This codes for CASGQGADTQYF. This chain connects TRBV7-9 to TRBJ2-3, with TRBD1 identical over 10 bases. The CDR3 has 12 residues. Trimming removed 9 bases from V and 4 bases from J; junction bases left unmatched: 1. Germline CDR1 and CDR2: SEHNR and FQNEAQ (reference sequence).

This clone occurred a few times. The chain uses TRBV18 and TRBJ2-3; D unresolved. The V gene's germline CDR1 is KGHSH and CDR2 LQKENI. The CDR3 loop spans 13 amino acids. The V end was cut by 8 bases, the J end by 2 bases, with 11 bases between. CDR3 coding DNA: TGTGCCAGCACTAAGTCGGCCACAGATACGCAGTATTTT. Residues: CASTKSATDTQYF.

The chain links TRBV6-5 to TRBJ2-7; a weak D match, TRBD2 (6 bases). V was cut by 4 bases and J by 0 bases, with 13 bases left in between. Germline V lookup: CDR1 MNHEY, CDR2 SVGAGI. CDR3 size: 15 residues. The CDR3, as DNA: TGTGCCAGCAGTTCCCACGGGGGACGCTCCTACGAGCAGTACTTC. Its protein is CASSSHGGRSYEQYF.

This chain connects TRBV30 to TRBJ1-2, with D unresolved. This CDR3 region has 13 residues. Between the trimmed V and J ends, which lost 4 bases and 4 bases, there was a span of 13 bases. The germline gives CDR1 GTSNPN, CDR2 SVGIG (reference sequence). The CDR3 reads CAWIPQRIYGYTF. CDR3 DNA sequence: TGTGCCTGGATTCCTCAGCGGATCTATGGCTACACCTTC.

CDR3 DNA: TGTGCCAGGGGACTAGCGGGGGCCTCCTACGAGCAGTACTTC. This sequence encodes CARGLAGASYEQYF. This sequence joins TRBV7-9 and TRBJ2-7, with 14 bases aligning to TRBD2. V lost 9 bases to trimming and J lost 0 bases; unmatched junction nucleotides: 1. The CDR3 contains 14 residues. Germline CDR1 SEHNR, CDR2 FQNEAQ (reference sequence). Full variable domain (remainder filled in from reference TRBV7-9 and TRBJ2-7): DTGVSQNPRHKITKRGQNVTFRCDPISEHNRLYWYRQTLGQGPEFLTYFQNEAQLEKSRLLSDRFSAERPKGSFSTLEIQRTEQGDSAMYLCARGLAGASYEQYFGPGTRLTVT.

Regarding this clone: The sample has other DNA sequences that encode this CDR3 too. The chain carries TRBV30 and TRBJ2-6; a weak D match, TRBD1 (6 bases). Germline CDR1 is GTSNPN and CDR2 is SVGIG (reference sequence). The CDR3 consists of 19 residues. The V end lost 3 bases, the J end lost 0 bases, and 21 bases lay between the germline ends. CDR3 nucleotide sequence: TGTGCCTGGAGGGTAGGTACAGGGCTCCTCAACTCTGGGGCCAACGTCCTGACTTTC. As protein: CAWRVGTGLLNSGANVLTF.

The rearrangement uses TRBV4-1 and TRBJ2-7; TRBD2 agrees at 10 bases. Germline lookup yields CDR1 MGHRA and CDR2 YSYEKL. The CDR3 is made up of 15 amino acids. V was pared by 0 bases and J by 3 bases, with 2 bases of the junction left unmatched. The CDR3 coding sequence is TGCGCCAGCAGCCAAGAGCTAGCGGGAGTCTACGAGCAGTACTTC. Protein sequence: CASSQELAGVYEQYF.

The chain uses TRBV7-2 and TRBJ2-3; tentative D call: TRBD1 (5 bases). The CDR3 runs to 14 residues. CDR1 is SGHTA, CDR2 FQGNSA, per germline. V shed 6 bases and J shed 6 bases, with 16 bases lying between them. The CDR3 loop reads CASRVGLVPDTQYF. The CDR3 coding sequence is TGTGCCAGCAGGGTGGGGCTTGTCCCCGATACGCAGTATTTT.

This sequence joins TRBV28 and TRBJ1-2; D unclear. Germline CDR1 and CDR2: MDHEN and SYDVKM. Trimming took 5 bases from V and 6 from J, leaving 4 bases between them. The CDR3 covers 10 residues. DNA for the CDR3: TGTGCCAGCAGTCGTAATGGCTACACCTTC. Amino acids: CASSRNGYTF.

The rearrangement uses TRBV2 and TRBJ1-3; no definite D call. The CDR3 runs to 13 residues. The V end lost 1 base, the J end lost 6 bases, and 7 bases lay between the germline ends. Germline lookup yields CDR1 SNHLY and CDR2 FYNNEI. CDR3 DNA sequence: TGTGCCAGCAGTGAAGGGGAGGAAAACACCATATATTTT. Its protein product is CASSEGEENTIYF. Using reference TRBV2 and TRBJ1-3 for the parts outside the CDR3, the full variable domain is EPEVTQTPSHQVTQMGQEVILRCVPISNHLYFYWYRQILGQKVEFLVSFYNNEISEKSEIFDDQFSVERPDGSNFTLKIRSTKLEDSAMYFCASSEGEENTIYFGEGSWLTVV.